This T cell receptor beta chain was sequenced during a study of technical replicates of blood from a handful of donors (dated by TCRdb to 2016 to 2017). CDR1 and CDR2 were assigned from the germline V gene as MNHNS and SASEGT. Trimming removed 8 bases from V and 6 bases from J, leaving 10 bases between the germline ends. Inclusive of the bounding cysteine and phenylalanine, the CDR3 is 11 residues long. Only the CDR3 DNA is retained, 33 bases long and in frame from the first base. A note on this clone: This receptor's antigen is unknown. No base quality values were provided; no much bigger clone lies one nucleotide off.

The library was made by the immunoSEQ multiplex PCR assay. Entries here come from immuneACCESS through TCRdb and include only in-frame sequences with V and J called. Some clones fail to appear in such tables; in the studies checked, an unresolved V gene covers under half of the shortfall, and the cause of the remainder is unknown. The sample table holds about 81,000 clones, of which roughly 96% were seen once. The ten largest clones take up around 0.18% of the sample. Material: T cells isolated from PBMCs. The V and J genes are TRBV6-1 and TRBJ1-2, with the D segment identity uncertain. This clonotype was sampled from a human donor in good health. The bases read TGTGCCAGCTCGAGGTACGATGGCTACACCTTC. Its protein product is CASSRYDGYTF.